A single sample is the source of the 13 T cell receptor beta chains below, sequenced in a study of sequential checkpoint blockade in melanoma. Method: immunoSEQ multiplex PCR; TCRdb's copy keeps in-frame clones and lacks some. The data show 13,000 or so clones, 52% seen once. Treatment indicated: randomized to nivolumab then ipilimumab (arm A) or the reverse (arm B). Sequenced material: CD8+ T cells sorted from blood (inferred from file names), taken from a patient given nivolumab and ipilimumab in sequence. The receptors here all came from a human donor with melanoma.

Points on this clone: Relative to the germline gene, one junction end is altered; a read error may explain this. This chain joins TRBV5-1 and TRBJ2-1, with unresolved D. Germline CDR1 reads SGHRS; CDR2 reads YFSETQ. The length of the CDR3 is 13 residues. CDR3: CASSLFTDNEQFF. The CDR3 DNA follows: TGTGCCAGCAGCCTCTTCACGGACAATGAGCAGTTCTTC.

This clone was counted only a few times. Here the CDR3 reads CASRGLAKETQYF. CDR3 DNA sequence: TGTGCCAGTAGGGGACTAGCTAAAGAGACCCAGTACTTC. The rearrangement links TRBV19 to TRBJ2-5; TRBD2 matches at 9 bases. Germline-derived CDR1 and CDR2 are LNHDA and SQIVND (reference sequence). The J segment lost 3 bases and the V segment lost 6 bases, leaving 2 bases of the junction unmatched. The CDR3 totals 13 residues. Together with reference TRBV19 and TRBJ2-5, the CDR3 gives the full variable domain: DGGITQSPKYLFRKEGQNVTLSCEQNLNHDAMYWYRQDPGQGLRLIYYSQIVNDFQKGDIAEGYSVSREKKESFPLTVTSAQKNPTAFYLCASRGLAKETQYFGPGTRLLVL.

V usage is TRBV4-1 and J usage is TRBJ1-5; D not certain. This CDR3 has 16 amino acids. Germline assignment: CDR1 MGHRA and CDR2 YSYEKL. Trimming removed 4 bases at V and 0 bases at J, with 13 bases between. The CDR3, as DNA: TGCGCCAGCAGCCTGGGAGGAGCTTATAGCAATCAGCCCCAGCATTTT. As protein: CASSLGGAYSNQPQHF.

This chain uses TRBV7-9 with TRBJ2-1; 9 bases are shared with TRBD1. V lost 4 bases and J lost 4; bases outside the gene matches: 8. CDR1 is SEHNR and CDR2 is FQNEAQ in the germline V gene (reference sequence). The length of the CDR3 is 16 residues. The CDR3 loop is CASSSTRDRDYNEQFF. DNA for the CDR3: TGTGCCAGCAGCTCTACACGGGACAGGGATTACAATGAGCAGTTCTTC.

J is TRBJ1-2 and V is TRBV11-2; D call uncertain. Germline V CDR1 and CDR2: SGHAT, FQNNGV. CDR3 length: 15 amino acids. Trimming left V 3 bases short and J 2 bases short, with 13 bases between. The CDR3 nucleotides read TGTGCCAGCAGCTTCGATCAGTTTGCAAACTATGGCTACACCTTC. As protein: CASSFDQFANYGYTF.

The chain links TRBV2 to TRBJ2-1; the match to TRBD2 covers 12 bases. The CDR3 extends over 15 amino acids. The junction had 10 bases not matched to a gene; V was cut back by 6 bases and J by 10 bases. CDR1 is SNHLY and CDR2 is FYNNEI in the germline V gene. The CDR3 coding sequence is TGTGCCAGCAGGGACGGACTAGCGGGGTACGGGGAGCAGTTCTTC. This sequence encodes CASRDGLAGYGEQFF.

The chain couples TRBV15 to TRBJ2-1; maybe TRBD2 (6 bases). Germline V gives CDR1 LNHNV, CDR2 YYDKDF (reference sequence). This CDR3 is 13 amino acids long. V gave up 3 bases and J gave up 8 bases, with 11 bases separating them. The CDR3 here is CATSSRTNDEQFF. CDR3 bases: TGTGCCACCAGCAGCCGGACTAACGATGAGCAGTTCTTC.

This chain joins TRBV10-1 and TRBJ2-3, with 10 bases fitting TRBD2. Germline loops: CDR1 WNHNN, CDR2 SYGVQD (reference sequence). The CDR3 contains 16 residues. Trimming at V came to 3 bases and at J to 1 base, leaving 4 bases not matched to a gene. The CDR3 nucleotides read TGCGCCAGCAGTGAATCCCTAGCGGGGGGCACAGATACGCAGTATTTT. Encoded protein: CASSESLAGGTDTQYF.

This clone was seen a handful of times. This chain uses TRBV9 with TRBJ2-1; D not certain. The CDR3 is 16 amino acids. The germline V and J ends were trimmed by 0 bases and 0 bases, with 10 bases remaining between them. The germline V gene has CDR1 SGDLS and CDR2 YYNGEE. The CDR3 DNA is TGTGCCAGCAGCGTAGACTACTTAAGCTCCTACAATGAGCAGTTCTTC. Translated, it gives CASSVDYLSSYNEQFF.

The genes are TRBV7-3 and TRBJ2-1; 8 nucleotides match TRBD2. The V segment lost 5 bases and the J segment 7 bases; nucleotides outside the gene matches: 7. Per germline, CDR1 SGHTA and CDR2 FQGTGA. The CDR3 totals 14 residues. The CDR3 spells CASSTGGGRNEQFF. In DNA, the CDR3 is TGTGCCAGCAGCACGGGAGGGGGGAGGAATGAGCAGTTCTTC.

The rearrangement uses TRBV6-5 and TRBJ1-1; TRBD1 agrees at 8 bases. Germline V CDR1 and CDR2: MNHEY, SVGAGI. This CDR3 region has 15 residues. With V trimmed by 10 bases and J by 6 bases, 16 bases remained unmatched. CDR3: CATRPGQGEGAEAFF. As DNA, the CDR3 is TGTGCCACCCGACCCGGACAGGGCGAGGGGGCTGAAGCTTTCTTT.

This rearrangement joins TRBV29-1 to TRBJ2-7; TRBD1 is a possible D gene (6 bases). Per the germline V gene, CDR1 is SQVTM and CDR2 is ANQGSEA. This CDR3 comprises 14 residues. Trimming shortened V by 6 bases and J by 3 bases, and 18 bases separated the two germline ends. The CDR3 is CSVRTDGQSYEQYF. The CDR3 coding sequence is TGCAGCGTGAGGACCGACGGACAGAGCTACGAGCAGTACTTC.

The chain uses TRBV13 and TRBJ1-1; possibly TRBD1 for D (6 bases). V lost 3 bases to trimming and J lost 4 bases, with 15 bases between them. This CDR3 has 15 amino acids. In germline, CDR1 is PRHDT, CDR2 FYEKMQ (reference sequence). The CDR3, as DNA: TGTGCCAGCAGCTTCAATACAGGGATACCCACTGAAGCTTTCTTT. Translation gives CASSFNTGIPTEAFF.